This passage covers 30 T cell receptor beta chains from one sample sequenced in a study of T cells after yellow fever vaccination. TCRdb analysed the 5' RACE reads with MiXCR anew, one entry per CDR3 protein. The repertoire consists of some 400,000 distinct CDR3 sequences, with under 7.5% occurring once and the leading ten covering about 15%. The material sequenced was PBMCs, taken 5 days after the yellow fever booster vaccination. The receptor set was obtained from a man aged 30 to 45 who received the YFV17D yellow fever vaccine.

This clonotype has at least ten counts. The chain combines TRBV12-3 or TRBV12-4 with TRBJ2-7, with D perhaps given as TRBD1 or TRBD2 (6 bases each). This CDR3 contains 13 residues. The V end lost 5 bases, the J end lost 6 bases, and 14 bases lay between the germline ends. CDR3 nucleotides: TGTGCCAGCAGTGGGAGTGGGGGGCGCGAGCAGTACTTC. Translating gives CASSGSGGREQYF.

In its sample, this clonotype was seen a few times. V gene TRBV7-8 combines with J gene TRBJ2-7, with D hard to call. Germline V gives CDR1 SGHVS, CDR2 FQNEAQ. Trimming stripped 5 bases from V and 5 bases from J, with 10 bases between. The CDR3 runs to 12 residues. Written as DNA, the CDR3 is TGTGCCAGCAGCGATTTAGCTCACGAGCAGTACTTC. Translating gives CASSDLAHEQYF.

J is TRBJ2-7 and V is TRBV20-1; 7 bases align to TRBD2. The CDR3 has 15 residues. J lost 6 bases, V lost 0 bases, and 11 bases had no gene match. In germline, CDR1 is DFQATT, CDR2 SNEGSKA (reference sequence). CDR3 bases: TGCAGTGCTAGAGATGGGTCAGGGAGGGGACGCGAGCAGTACTTC. It specifies CSARDGSGRGREQYF.

This clonotype was counted at least ten times. The J gene is TRBJ2-7, the V gene TRBV6-2 or TRBV6-3, with 12 positions matching TRBD2. Germline CDR1 MNHEY, CDR2 SVGEGT. This CDR3 comprises 20 residues. J gave up 1 base and V 3 bases, and 16 bases lay outside the gene matches. CDR3 in DNA: TGTGCCAGCAGTTATAGAAGACTAGCGGGAGCCCATAGAGTTTCCTACGAGCAGTACTTC. This gives the protein CASSYRRLAGAHRVSYEQYF.

A few counts support this clonotype. The rearrangement uses TRBV5-1 and TRBJ2-4, with TRBD1 matching over 8 bases. CDR3 length equals 16 residues. The germline gives CDR1 SGHRS, CDR2 YFSETQ. V trimming: 3 bases; J trimming: 4 bases; junction bases outside the gene matches: 9. The CDR3 reads CASSSEGQGLKNIQYF. For the CDR3, the DNA is TGCGCCAGCAGCTCCGAAGGACAGGGCCTAAAAAACATTCAGTACTTC.

This rearrangement joins TRBV20-1 to TRBJ2-1; 7 positions match TRBD2. This CDR3 is 13 amino acids long. Trimming removed 0 bases from V and 6 bases from J; junction bases left unmatched: 2. CDR1 is DFQATT, CDR2 SNEGSKA, per germline (reference sequence). CDR3 loop: CSARDRTSNEQFF. The CDR3 DNA follows: TGCAGTGCTAGAGATAGGACTAGCAATGAGCAGTTCTTC.

The sample holds a few counts of this clonotype. The chain links TRBV5-4 to TRBJ2-1, with D possibly TRBD1 on 6 matching bases. V dropped 0 bases and J dropped 7 bases, with 17 bases sitting between them. The CDR3 loop spans 16 amino acids. The germline V gene encodes CDR1 SGHNT and CDR2 YYREEE (reference sequence). This chain's CDR3 is CASSLEGKPRGNEQFF. The CDR3 DNA reads TGTGCCAGCAGCTTGGAGGGCAAACCGAGGGGGAATGAGCAGTTCTTC.

This clonotype has ten or more counts. The chain links TRBV4-3 to TRBJ2-1; D not certain. Trimming shortened V by 0 bases and J by 14 bases, and 14 bases separated the two germline ends. The CDR3 sequence is 13 residues long. CDR1 is LGHNA, CDR2 YSLEER, per germline. The CDR3 reads CASSQDPLGFEFF. The CDR3 DNA is TGCGCCAGCAGCCAAGACCCCCTCGGGTTTGAGTTCTTC.

This clonotype has ten or more counts. The chain uses TRBV4-3 and TRBJ2-2, with 7 bases aligning to TRBD2. The ends lost 0 bases at V and 4 bases at J; junction bases unmatched: 8. Germline-derived CDR1 and CDR2 are LGHNA and YSLEER. The CDR3 runs 17 residues. CDR3 nucleotide sequence: TGCGCCAGCAGCCAAGATTTGGGCGGGAGTCGCACCGGGGAGCTGTTTTTT. Its translation: CASSQDLGGSRTGELFF.

There are many counts of this clonotype. The genes are TRBV4-2 and TRBJ2-5, with D perhaps assigned TRBD1 or TRBD2 (5 bases each). The CDR3 has 17 residues. The germline V gene has CDR1 LGHNA and CDR2 YNFKEQ. Trimming took 0 bases from V and 2 from J, leaving 16 bases between them. CDR3 sequence reads: CASSQDGTRGVQETQYF. The CDR3 nucleotides read TGTGCCAGCAGCCAAGATGGGACGAGAGGGGTTCAAGAGACCCAGTACTTC.

Only a few counts were recorded for this clonotype. J is TRBJ1-5 and V is TRBV20-1; D might be TRBD1 (5 bases). Germline CDR1 is DFQATT and CDR2 is SNEGSKA (reference sequence). Trimming removed 3 bases at V and 5 bases at J, with 11 bases between. The CDR3 is 13 amino acids. The CDR3 region has the DNA TGCAGTGCTAGCCGGGACCCCTATCAGCCCCAGCATTTT. It yields the protein CSASRDPYQPQHF.

V is TRBV5-1 and J is TRBJ2-1; D may be TRBD2 (6 bases). Germline V lookup: CDR1 SGHRS, CDR2 YFSETQ. CDR3 length: 13 residues. The ends were cut back, 4 bases at V and 8 bases at J, with 13 bases in the middle. The CDR3 DNA follows: TGCGCCAGCAGCCTAGCGACGAGGGATGAGCAGTTCTTC. This sequence encodes CASSLATRDEQFF.

This chain links TRBV20-1 with TRBJ2-6; 7 bases are shared with TRBD1. Per the germline V gene, CDR1 is DFQATT and CDR2 is SNEGSKA (reference sequence). This CDR3 has 20 residues. V shed 5 bases and J 0 bases; nucleotides not matched to a gene: 19. The CDR3: CSAYTPQGSNLISGANVLTF. CDR3 sequence (DNA): TGCAGTGCTTATACCCCACAGGGGTCCAACCTAATCTCTGGGGCCAACGTCCTGACTTTC.

CDR3 region: CASRASGRENIQYF. CDR3 bases: TGTGCCAGCAGGGCATCAGGGAGAGAAAACATTCAGTACTTC. J is TRBJ2-4 and V is TRBV5-8, with D perhaps assigned TRBD1 or TRBD2 (5 bases each). The CDR3 sequence is 14 residues long. Germline V gives CDR1 SGHTS, CDR2 YDEGEE. Trimming shortened V by 5 bases and J by 5 bases, and 14 bases separated the two germline ends.

The gene calls are TRBV12-5 and TRBJ2-2, with TRBD2 identical over 15 bases. V shed 8 bases and J 1 base; nucleotides not matched to a gene: 14. Germline V gene data show CDR1 as LGHNT and CDR2 as FRNRAP. This CDR3 has 20 amino acids. CDR3 in DNA: TGTGCTAGTAGTCACCTCGAACCGGGACTAGCGGGAGGGAACACCGGGGAGCTGTTTTTT. Translating gives CASSHLEPGLAGGNTGELFF.

V usage is TRBV20-1 and J usage is TRBJ2-7; TRBD1 aligns across 11 bases. The CDR3 runs 13 residues. The germline gives CDR1 DFQATT, CDR2 SNEGSKA (reference sequence). V trimming: 5 bases; J trimming: 2 bases; junction bases outside the gene matches: 2. CDR3 residues: CSALGQGAYEQYF. The CDR3 DNA reads as TGCAGTGCTCTGGGACAGGGGGCCTACGAGCAGTACTTC.

In this sample, this clonotype turned up a few times. The V call is TRBV5-4, the J call TRBJ2-3, with 10 bases lining up with TRBD1. Trimming removed 5 bases from V and 4 bases from J; junction bases left unmatched: 7. The CDR3 has 15 residues. The germline gives CDR1 SGHNT, CDR2 YYREEE (reference sequence). The CDR3 coding sequence is TGTGCCAGCAGATTTGGGGACAGGGGCCCAGATACGCAGTATTTT. It yields the protein CASRFGDRGPDTQYF.

This clonotype was observed a handful of times. The chain combines TRBV5-1 with TRBJ2-7; D not resolved. The germline gives CDR1 SGHRS, CDR2 YFSETQ. The CDR3 runs 12 residues. V lost 3 bases to trimming and J lost 2 bases, with 6 bases between them. As DNA, the CDR3 is TGCGCCAGCAGCTCTATTACCTACGAGCAGTACTTC. Translated: CASSSITYEQYF.

In its sample, this clonotype was seen a few times. The chain employs TRBV7-2 and TRBJ1-3, with TRBD1 identical over 8 bases. Germline CDR1 is SGHTA and CDR2 is FQGNSA. The CDR3 is made up of 14 amino acids. Trimming at V came to 3 bases and at J to 3 bases, leaving 1 base not matched to a gene. The CDR3 reads CASSFGQGGNTIYF. CDR3 DNA sequence: TGTGCCAGCAGCTTCGGACAGGGTGGAAACACCATATATTTT.

In its sample, this clonotype was seen a few times. V gene TRBV7-9 combines with J gene TRBJ2-5, with 11 bases matching TRBD2. Germline V lookup: CDR1 SEHNR, CDR2 FQNEAQ (reference sequence). The CDR3 extends over 16 amino acids. The V segment lost 3 bases and the J segment 4 bases; nucleotides outside the gene matches: 7. In DNA, the CDR3 is TGTGCCAGCAGCTTTCCGGGTAGCGGGAGGGCAGAGACCCAGTACTTC. Translation: CASSFPGSGRAETQYF.

This clonotype appeared many times. The V call is TRBV7-8, the J call TRBJ2-5, with 13 bases matching TRBD2. This CDR3 contains 17 residues. Trimming took 5 bases from V and 5 from J; bases not matched to a gene: 11. CDR1 SGHVS and CDR2 FQNEAQ come from the germline V gene. CDR3 bases: TGTGCCAGCAGCCCTCGGACTAGCGGGAGAATGGGTGAGACCCAGTACTTC. As protein: CASSPRTSGRMGETQYF.

The table lists this clonotype with a few counts. The chain couples TRBV20-1 to TRBJ2-1, with D hard to call. In germline, CDR1 is DFQATT, CDR2 SNEGSKA (reference sequence). Trimming took 1 base from V and 0 from J, leaving 13 bases between them. The CDR3 length is 16 residues. CDR3 region: CSARGNRPSSYNEQFF. The CDR3 nucleotides are TGCAGTGCTAGAGGAAACAGACCGAGCTCCTACAATGAGCAGTTCTTC.

The gene calls are TRBV4-1 and TRBJ2-7; 9 positions agree with TRBD2. V lost 0 bases to trimming and J lost 5 bases; unmatched junction nucleotides: 11. Per the germline V gene, CDR1 is MGHRA and CDR2 is YSYEKL. The length of the CDR3 is 17 residues. Here the CDR3 reads CASSQDSLSGSFHEQYF. CDR3 nucleotide sequence: TGCGCCAGCAGCCAAGATTCGCTTAGCGGGAGTTTCCACGAGCAGTACTTC.

This clonotype was observed many times. The chain recombines TRBV28 with TRBJ2-7; D remains ambiguous. Germline V gene data show CDR1 as MDHEN and CDR2 as SYDVKM. This CDR3 is built from 13 residues. Trimming pared 6 bases from V and 6 bases from J, leaving 15 bases between. CDR3 nucleotide sequence: TGTGCCAGCAGGGTGAACGGAAGACTCGAGCAGTACTTC. Amino acids: CASRVNGRLEQYF. Variable domain in full (rest from reference TRBV28 and TRBJ2-7): DVKVTQSSRYLVKRTGEKVFLECVQDMDHENMFWYRQDPGLGLRLIYFSYDVKMKEKGDIPEGYSVSREKKERFSLILESASTNQTSMYLCASRVNGRLEQYFGPGTRLTVT.

This clonotype was recorded a few times. The chain's CDR3 is CASSSYVTGYGNTIYF. The CDR3 coding sequence is TGTGCCAGCAGCTCGTACGTGACAGGATATGGAAACACCATATATTTT. The V call is TRBV7-9, the J call TRBJ1-3; a weak D match, TRBD1 (6 bases). CDR1 and CDR2 from the germline V gene are SEHNR and FQNEAQ (reference sequence). V lost 4 bases and J 3 bases, leaving 16 bases between the germline ends. The CDR3 loop spans 16 amino acids.

J is TRBJ1-5 and V is TRBV7-2; D is uncertain. Trimming shortened V by 5 bases and J by 3 bases, and 14 bases separated the two germline ends. Germline CDR1 SGHTA, CDR2 FQGNSA. The CDR3 runs 15 residues. CDR3 sequence (DNA): TGTGCCAGCAGCCCCGTGGGCTCGTACAATCAGCCCCAGCATTTT. Amino acids: CASSPVGSYNQPQHF.

This clonotype was seen only a few times. The chain has TRBV30 and TRBJ2-5; D not resolved. V was clipped by 1 base and J by 7 bases, with 10 bases between them. CDR1 is GTSNPN and CDR2 is SVGIG in the germline V gene (reference sequence). The CDR3 loop spans 12 amino acids. This chain's CDR3 is CAWSDPPGTQYF. The CDR3 region has the DNA TGTGCCTGGAGTGACCCCCCTGGGACCCAGTACTTC.

In this sample, this clonotype turned up a few times. The V call is TRBV6-2 or TRBV6-3, the J call TRBJ2-1; 7 bases match TRBD2. The CDR3 spans 15 residues. The V gene's germline CDR1 is MNHEY and CDR2 SVGEGT. V lost 5 bases and J lost 7; bases outside the gene matches: 11. Here the CDR3 DNA reads TGTGCCAGCAGTCCCGGACTAGTCAGCAGGAATGAGCAGTTCTTC. It is translated as CASSPGLVSRNEQFF.

This clonotype was counted a few times. V gene TRBV7-2 combines with J gene TRBJ1-6; possibly TRBD1 for D (6 bases). Germline CDR1 is SGHTA and CDR2 is FQGNSA. The ends were cut back, 6 bases at V and 5 bases at J, with 11 bases in the middle. The CDR3 is 14 amino acids. CDR3 sequence (DNA): TGTGCCAGCAGAGCACAGGGCCATAATTCACCCCTCCACTTT. Its translation: CASRAQGHNSPLHF.

This clonotype was counted only a few times. The V and J genes are TRBV27 and TRBJ2-1; D perhaps matches TRBD1 (5 bases). The germline V gene has CDR1 MNHEY and CDR2 SMNVEV (reference sequence). V lost 7 bases, J lost 10 bases, and 14 bases lay in between. The CDR3 covers 12 residues. The CDR3 reads CASTTAWGEQFF. The CDR3 nucleotides read TGTGCCAGCACAACCGCGTGGGGCGAGCAGTTCTTC.